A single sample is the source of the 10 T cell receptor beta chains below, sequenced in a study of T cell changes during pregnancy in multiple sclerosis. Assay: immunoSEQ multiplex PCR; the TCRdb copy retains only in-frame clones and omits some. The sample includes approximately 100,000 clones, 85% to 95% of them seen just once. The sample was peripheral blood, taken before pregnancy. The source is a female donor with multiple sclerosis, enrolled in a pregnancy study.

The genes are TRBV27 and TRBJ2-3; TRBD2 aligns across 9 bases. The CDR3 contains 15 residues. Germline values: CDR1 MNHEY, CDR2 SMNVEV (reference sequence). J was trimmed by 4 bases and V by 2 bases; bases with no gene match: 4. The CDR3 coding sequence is TGTGCCAGCAGTTTAGTAGCGGGAGTGTCAGATACGCAGTATTTT. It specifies CASSLVAGVSDTQYF.

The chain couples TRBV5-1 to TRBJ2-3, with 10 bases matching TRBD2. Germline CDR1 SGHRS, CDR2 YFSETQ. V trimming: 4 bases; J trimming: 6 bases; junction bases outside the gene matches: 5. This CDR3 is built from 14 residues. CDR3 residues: CASSPGLAADTQYF. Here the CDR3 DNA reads TGCGCCAGCAGCCCCGGACTAGCGGCGGATACGCAGTATTTT.

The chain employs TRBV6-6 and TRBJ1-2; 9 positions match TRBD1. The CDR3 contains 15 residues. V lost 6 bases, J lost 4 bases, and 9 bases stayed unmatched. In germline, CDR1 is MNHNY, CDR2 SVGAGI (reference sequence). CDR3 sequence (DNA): TGTGCCAGCAGCCCCGGACAGGGGCCTAGCTATGGCTACACCTTC. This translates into CASSPGQGPSYGYTF.

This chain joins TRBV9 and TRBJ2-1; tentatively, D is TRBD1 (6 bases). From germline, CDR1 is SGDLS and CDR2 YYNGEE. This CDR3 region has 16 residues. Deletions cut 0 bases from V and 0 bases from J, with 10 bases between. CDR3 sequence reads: CASSVASDSSYNEQFF. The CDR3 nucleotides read TGTGCCAGCAGCGTAGCTTCGGACAGCTCCTACAATGAGCAGTTCTTC.

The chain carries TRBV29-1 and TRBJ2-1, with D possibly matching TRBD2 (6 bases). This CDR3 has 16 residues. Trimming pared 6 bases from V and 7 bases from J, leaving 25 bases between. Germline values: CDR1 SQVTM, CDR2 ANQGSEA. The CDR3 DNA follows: TGCAGCGTGGAGAGCGGGCCGGGGTATGTTCAGAATGAGCAGTTCTTC. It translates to CSVESGPGYVQNEQFF.

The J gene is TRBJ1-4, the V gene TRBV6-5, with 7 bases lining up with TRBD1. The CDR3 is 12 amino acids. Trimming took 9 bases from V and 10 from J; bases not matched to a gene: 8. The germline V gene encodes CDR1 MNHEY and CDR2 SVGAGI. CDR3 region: CASSYRGRKLFF. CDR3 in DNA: TGTGCCAGTTCCTACAGGGGTAGAAAACTGTTTTTT.

The CDR3 coding sequence is TGTGCCAGCAGCAAAAGGGGGCAGACGGACACTGAAGCTTTCTTT. It encodes CASSKRGQTDTEAFF. The V gene is TRBV7-8, the J gene TRBJ1-1; 7 nucleotides match TRBD1. Unmatched junction bases numbered 9, after V lost 5 bases and J lost 3 bases. Germline V gives CDR1 SGHVS, CDR2 FQNEAQ. The CDR3 spans 15 residues.

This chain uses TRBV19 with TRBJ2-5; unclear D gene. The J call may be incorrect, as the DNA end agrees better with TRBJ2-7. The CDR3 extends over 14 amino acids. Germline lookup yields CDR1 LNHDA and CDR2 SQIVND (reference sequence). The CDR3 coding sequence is TGTGCCAGTAGTATCGATACTATCTCCTACGAGCAGTACTTC. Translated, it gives CASSIDTISYEQYF.

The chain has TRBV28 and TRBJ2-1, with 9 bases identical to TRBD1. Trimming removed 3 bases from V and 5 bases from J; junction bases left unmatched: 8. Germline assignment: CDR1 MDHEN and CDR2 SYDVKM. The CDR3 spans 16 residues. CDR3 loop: CASSFLSGQGNNEQFF. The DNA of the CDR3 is TGTGCCAGCAGTTTCCTATCGGGACAGGGAAACAATGAGCAGTTCTTC.

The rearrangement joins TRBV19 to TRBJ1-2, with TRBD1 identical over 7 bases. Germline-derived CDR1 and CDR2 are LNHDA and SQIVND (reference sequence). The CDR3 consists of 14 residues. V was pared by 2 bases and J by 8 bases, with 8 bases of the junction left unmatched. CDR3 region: CASSIQGQMGGYTF. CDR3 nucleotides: TGTGCCAGTAGTATACAGGGACAGATGGGAGGCTACACCTTC.